Below, 24 T cell receptor beta chains from the same sample are listed, as sequenced in a study of blood T cell repertoires in COVID-19. Sequencing was performed with immunoSEQ multiplex PCR; in TCRdb, only in-frame clones are kept and a portion is missing. The sample yields 280,000 or so clones, around 85% seen once. Sequencing was done on a sample of PBMCs or T cells enriched from blood (not recorded which). These receptors came from a woman in her forties or fifties who had recovered from COVID-19.

The chain uses TRBV29-1 and TRBJ1-1; unclear D gene. The CDR3 totals 14 residues. The germline V gene has CDR1 SQVTM and CDR2 ANQGSEA. V was shortened by 4 bases and J by 0 bases, with 12 bases between the two germline ends. The chain's CDR3 is CSVAVGIMNTEAFF. As DNA, the CDR3 is TGCAGCGTTGCGGTTGGTATTATGAACACTGAAGCTTTCTTT.

The chain couples TRBV28 to TRBJ1-2; D perhaps matches TRBD1 (5 bases). The CDR3 contains 12 residues. Trimming shortened V by 7 bases and J by 3 bases, and 9 bases separated the two germline ends. Germline CDR1 and CDR2: MDHEN and SYDVKM. CDR3 residues: CASNSRDYGYTF. The CDR3 DNA reads TGTGCCAGCAACAGCAGGGACTATGGCTACACCTTC.

This sequence joins TRBV7-2 and TRBJ1-1, with D unresolved. V was pared by 4 bases and J by 4 bases, with 10 bases between. This CDR3 contains 13 residues. CDR1 is SGHTA and CDR2 is FQGNSA in the germline V gene. The CDR3, as DNA: TGTGCCAGCAGCTATCGAAGGAGCACTGAAGCTTTCTTT. It yields the protein CASSYRRSTEAFF. Full variable domain (missing parts from reference TRBV7-2 and TRBJ1-1): GAGVSQSPSNKVTEKGKDVELRCDPISGHTALYWYRQSLGQGLEFLIYFQGNSAPDKSGLPSDRFSAERTGGSVSTLTIQRTQQEDSAVYLCASSYRRSTEAFFGQGTRLTVV.

The chain joins TRBV7-8 to TRBJ1-1; D gene ambiguous. CDR3 size: 16 residues. Germline CDR1 is SGHVS and CDR2 is FQNEAQ. The V and J ends lost 3 bases and 1 base respectively, with 15 bases between them. The CDR3 sequence: CASSLNIQAENTEAFF. The DNA of the CDR3 is TGTGCCAGCAGCTTGAACATTCAGGCTGAGAACACTGAAGCTTTCTTT.

This chain links TRBV11-3 with TRBJ2-5; D is undetermined. CDR1 SGHNT and CDR2 YENEEA come from the germline V gene. The CDR3 has 15 amino acids. V was cut by 2 bases and J by 4 bases, with 14 bases left in between. DNA for the CDR3: TGTGCCAGCAGCTTATTCTCCGGAGTTGGAGAGACCCAGTACTTC. It specifies CASSLFSGVGETQYF. The whole variable domain, remainder taken from reference TRBV11-3 and TRBJ2-5, is EAGVVQSPRYKIIEKKQPVAFWCNPISGHNTLYWYLQNLGQGPELLIRYENEEAVDDSQLPKDRFSAERLKGVDSTLKIQPAELGDSAVYLCASSLFSGVGETQYFGPGTRLLVL.

The gene calls are TRBV18 and TRBJ1-4, with no clear D. Germline V gene data show CDR1 as KGHSH and CDR2 as LQKENI. Between the trimmed V and J ends, which lost 2 bases and 1 base, there was a span of 11 bases. CDR3 length equals 16 residues. CDR3 region: CASSPLSAGTNEKLFF. CDR3 sequence (DNA): TGTGCCAGCTCACCATTAAGCGCGGGAACTAATGAAAAACTGTTTTTT.

The chain recombines TRBV27 with TRBJ2-4; 8 bases line up with TRBD1. The CDR3 is 12 amino acids. Germline V gene data show CDR1 as MNHEY and CDR2 as SMNVEV (reference sequence). J lost 6 bases, V lost 6 bases, and 1 base had no gene match. CDR3 sequence reads: CASRGQANIQYF. The CDR3 DNA reads TGTGCCAGCAGGGGACAGGCAAACATTCAGTACTTC.

The chain links TRBV27 to TRBJ1-1, with TRBD1 identical over 7 bases. The germline CDR1 and CDR2 sequences are MNHEY and SMNVEV (reference sequence). The CDR3 runs to 16 residues. Unmatched junction bases numbered 9, after V lost 0 bases and J lost 5 bases. The DNA for the CDR3 is TGTGCCAGCAGTTTATCCCTGACAGGGTGGTCGACTGAAGCTTTCTTT. Protein product: CASSLSLTGWSTEAFF.

This clone has a single count. This chain connects TRBV10-2 to TRBJ2-7; 10 positions match TRBD2. The CDR3 consists of 18 residues. Per the germline V gene, CDR1 is WSHSY and CDR2 is SAAADI. Losses at the gene ends were 3 bases for V and 5 bases for J; bases not matched to a gene: 16. The CDR3 spells CASSDGRGLAGVLDEQYF. The CDR3 nucleotides are TGCGCCAGCAGTGATGGCCGTGGCCTAGCGGGAGTTTTGGACGAGCAGTACTTC.

The genes are TRBV9 and TRBJ2-1; 10 positions match TRBD1. CDR1 is SGDLS and CDR2 is YYNGEE in the germline V gene. V gave up 0 bases and J gave up 7 bases; unmatched junction bases: 10. The CDR3 extends over 17 amino acids. CDR3 nucleotide sequence: TGTGCCAGCAGCGTAGCCCCAGGGACAGGGGCTCCTAATGAGCAGTTCTTC. Residues: CASSVAPGTGAPNEQFF.

This chain links TRBV3-1 (or the pseudogene TRBV3-2) with TRBJ2-2; maybe TRBD2 (6 bases). The germline V gene encodes CDR1 LGHDT and CDR2 YNNKEL (reference sequence). The CDR3 sequence is 17 residues long. V shed 4 bases and J shed 0 bases, with 15 bases lying between them. The DNA for the CDR3 is TGTGCCAGCAGCCGGGGAAGACCTAGCGCGAACACCGGGGAGCTGTTTTTT. Translation: CASSRGRPSANTGELFF.

V and J are TRBV6-2 or TRBV6-3 and TRBJ1-3; no clear D. The CDR3 has 16 amino acids. The V gene's germline CDR1 is MNHEY and CDR2 SVGEGT. The V and J ends lost 2 bases and 2 bases respectively, with 13 bases between them. In nucleotides, the CDR3 is TGTGCCAGCAGTTACATACAGATTGGCACTGGAAACACCATATATTTT. Its translation is CASSYIQIGTGNTIYF.

This clone has just a few counts. This CDR3 is also generated by other DNA sequences in the sample. This chain joins TRBV5-1 and TRBJ1-1, with D possibly matching TRBD1 (5 bases). CDR3 length: 14 residues. Germline CDR1 is SGHRS and CDR2 is YFSETQ. Trimming took off 4 bases at V and 0 bases at J, with 10 bases between the two ends. The CDR3 sequence is CASSGTGLNTEAFF. The CDR3, as DNA: TGCGCCAGCAGCGGTACAGGATTGAACACTGAAGCTTTCTTT. Looking up the rest from reference TRBV5-1 and TRBJ1-1 gives the full variable domain: KAGVTQTPRYLIKTRGQQVTLSCSPISGHRSVSWYQQTPGQGLQFLFEYFSETQRNKGNFPGRFSGRQFSNSRSEMNVSTLELGDSALYLCASSGTGLNTEAFFGQGTRLTVV.

The chain uses TRBV30 and TRBJ2-1; the match to TRBD1 covers 8 bases. Germline values: CDR1 GTSNPN, CDR2 SVGIG (reference sequence). J lost 8 bases, V lost 5 bases, and 11 bases had no gene match. This CDR3 has 14 amino acids. For the CDR3, the DNA is TGTGCCTGGGGGGCCGGGACAGGAGGGGATGAGCAGTTCTTC. It translates to CAWGAGTGGDEQFF.

J is TRBJ2-3 and V is TRBV11-2; tentative D call: TRBD1 (5 bases). The CDR3 spans 15 residues. CDR1 is SGHAT, CDR2 FQNNGV, per germline. Deletions cut 2 bases from V and 4 bases from J, with 13 bases between. For the CDR3, the DNA is TGTGCCAGCAGCTTAAGGGGTAGTGGGTCAGATACGCAGTATTTT. As protein: CASSLRGSGSDTQYF.

The chain recombines TRBV30 with TRBJ1-5, with TRBD1 as a possible D gene (5 bases). Trimming left V 4 bases short and J 6 bases short, with 19 bases between. The CDR3 consists of 15 residues. Per the germline V gene, CDR1 is GTSNPN and CDR2 is SVGIG (reference sequence). The CDR3 region is CAWTLGLQAGQPQHF. The CDR3 bases are TGTGCCTGGACCCTGGGACTCCAAGCAGGTCAGCCCCAGCATTTT.

The chain combines TRBV27 with TRBJ2-1; 10 nucleotides agree with TRBD2. V trimming: 9 bases; J trimming: 9 bases; junction bases outside the gene matches: 11. CDR3 length equals 14 residues. Germline CDR1 reads MNHEY; CDR2 reads SMNVEV (reference sequence). This chain's CDR3 is CASKSGRGFSEQFF. The CDR3 nucleotides are TGTGCCAGTAAAAGCGGGAGGGGGTTTAGTGAGCAGTTCTTC.

Worth noting for this clone: This sample also contains other DNA sequences that code for the same CDR3. V and J are TRBV7-2 and TRBJ1-2; D might be TRBD1 (6 bases). Looked up from germline, CDR1 is SGHTA and CDR2 is FQGNSA. CDR3 length equals 13 residues. Trimming removed 5 bases from V and 0 bases from J, with 7 bases in between. CDR3 in DNA: TGTGCCAGCAGCGGACAGACTAACTATGGCTACACCTTC. This encodes CASSGQTNYGYTF.

V gene TRBV19 combines with J gene TRBJ1-1, with D possibly TRBD1 on 5 matching bases. V shed 6 bases and J shed 4 bases, with 15 bases lying between them. Germline V gene lookup returns CDR1 LNHDA and CDR2 SQIVND (reference sequence). CDR3 length: 14 amino acids. CDR3 DNA sequence: TGTGCCAGTAGGTCGGGGGGTGGTGGCACTGAAGCTTTCTTT. This translates into CASRSGGGGTEAFF. Looking up the rest from reference TRBV19 and TRBJ1-1 gives the full variable domain: DGGITQSPKYLFRKEGQNVTLSCEQNLNHDAMYWYRQDPGQGLRLIYYSQIVNDFQKGDIAEGYSVSREKKESFPLTVTSAQKNPTAFYLCASRSGGGGTEAFFGQGTRLTVV.

This clone was detected only a few times. The V and J genes are TRBV3-1 (or the pseudogene TRBV3-2) and TRBJ1-1; possibly TRBD1 for D (5 bases). CDR1 is LGHDT, CDR2 YNNKEL, per germline (reference sequence). CDR3 size: 13 residues. The V gene lost 0 bases and the J gene lost 8 bases, with 10 bases spanning the gap. CDR3 DNA: TGTGCCAGCAGCCAAGATTATAAGGGGGAAGCTTTCTTT. It specifies CASSQDYKGEAFF.

The chain employs TRBV27 and TRBJ2-1; D ambiguous. CDR3 length: 11 residues. Germline CDR1 MNHEY, CDR2 SMNVEV (reference sequence). Trimming took off 4 bases at V and 10 bases at J, with 8 bases between the two ends. CDR3 DNA: TGTGCCAGCAGTTCTAATTTCGAGCAGTTCTTC. Translation: CASSSNFEQFF.

The chain carries TRBV6-1 and TRBJ1-2, with D uncertain. The ends were cut back, 3 bases at V and 2 bases at J, with 10 bases in the middle. The germline V gene encodes CDR1 MNHNS and CDR2 SASEGT. This CDR3 is built from 14 residues. CDR3 nucleotides: TGTGCCAGCAGTGACACTGAGATAAACTATGGCTACACCTTC. Its protein product is CASSDTEINYGYTF.

The chain is built from TRBV5-1 and TRBJ1-1; tentative D call: TRBD1 (5 bases). The germline V gene has CDR1 SGHRS and CDR2 YFSETQ. This CDR3 contains 16 residues. Trimming took 4 bases from V and 4 from J, leaving 20 bases between them. The CDR3 bases are TGCGCCAGCAGCACCACAGGATCCATAAAACTCACTGAAGCTTTCTTT. Translation: CASSTTGSIKLTEAFF.

The sample holds one count of this clone. CDR3 in amino acids: CASSGPNRAGETQYF. The CDR3, as DNA: TGTGCCAGCAGCGGACCTAACAGGGCTGGGGAGACCCAGTACTTC. The rearrangement uses TRBV5-4 and TRBJ2-5, with D perhaps matching TRBD1 (6 bases). The germline V and J ends were trimmed by 4 bases and 5 bases, with 18 bases remaining between them. The CDR3 sequence is 15 residues long. CDR1 SGHNT and CDR2 YYREEE come from the germline V gene (reference sequence).